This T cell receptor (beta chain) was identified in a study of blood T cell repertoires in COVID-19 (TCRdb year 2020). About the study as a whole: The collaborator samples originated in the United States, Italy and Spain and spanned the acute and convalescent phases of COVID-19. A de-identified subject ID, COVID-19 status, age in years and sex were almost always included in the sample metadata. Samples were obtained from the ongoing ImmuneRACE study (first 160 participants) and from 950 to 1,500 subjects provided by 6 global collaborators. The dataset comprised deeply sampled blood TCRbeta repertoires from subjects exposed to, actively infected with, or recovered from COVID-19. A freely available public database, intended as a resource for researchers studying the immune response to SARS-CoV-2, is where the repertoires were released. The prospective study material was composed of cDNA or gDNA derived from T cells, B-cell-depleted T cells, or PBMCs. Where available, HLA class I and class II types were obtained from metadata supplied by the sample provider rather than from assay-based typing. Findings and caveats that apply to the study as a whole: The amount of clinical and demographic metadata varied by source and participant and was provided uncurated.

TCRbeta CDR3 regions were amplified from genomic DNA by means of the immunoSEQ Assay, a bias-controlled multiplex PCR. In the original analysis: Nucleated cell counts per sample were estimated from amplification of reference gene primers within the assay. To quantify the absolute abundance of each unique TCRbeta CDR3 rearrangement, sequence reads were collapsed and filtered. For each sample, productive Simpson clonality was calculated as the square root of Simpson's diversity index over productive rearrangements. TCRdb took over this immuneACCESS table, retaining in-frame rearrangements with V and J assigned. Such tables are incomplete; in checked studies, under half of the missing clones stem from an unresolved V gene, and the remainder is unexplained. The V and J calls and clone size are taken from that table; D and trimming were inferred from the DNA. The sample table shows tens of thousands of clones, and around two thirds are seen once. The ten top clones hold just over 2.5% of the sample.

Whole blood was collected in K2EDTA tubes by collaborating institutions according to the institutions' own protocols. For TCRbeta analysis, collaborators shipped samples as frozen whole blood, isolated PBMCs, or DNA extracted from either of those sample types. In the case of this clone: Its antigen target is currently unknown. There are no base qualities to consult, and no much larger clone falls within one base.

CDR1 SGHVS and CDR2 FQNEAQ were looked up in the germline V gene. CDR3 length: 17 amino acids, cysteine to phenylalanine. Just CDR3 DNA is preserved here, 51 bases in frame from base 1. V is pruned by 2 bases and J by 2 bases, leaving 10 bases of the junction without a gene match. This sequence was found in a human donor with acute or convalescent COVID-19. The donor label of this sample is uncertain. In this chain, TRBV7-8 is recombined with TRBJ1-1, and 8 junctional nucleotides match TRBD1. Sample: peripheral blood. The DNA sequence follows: TGTGCCAGCAGCTTAAATGGACAGGGTCTCGGTAACACTGAAGCTTTCTTT. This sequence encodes CASSLNGQGLGNTEAFF.